The rows below give T cell receptor beta chains drawn from one sample of a study of siplizumab effects on memory and regulatory T cells. Profiled with immunoSEQ multiplex PCR; TCRdb holds only in-frame clones, not every one. The sample consists of tens of thousands of clones, roughly 93% of them appearing once. Sequenced sample: CD8+ T cells sorted from blood. The receptors were gathered from a human donor in good health. CDR3s include the opening cysteine and the closing phenylalanine or tryptophan. Each record gives: J gene, clone size, D gene, V gene, CDR3 DNA, CDR3 protein. A D gene is named only where the DNA matches it firmly. Rows may omit the clone size; those that give it use once, few, many or a size class.

TRBJ2-5 | once | NA | TRBV30 | TGTGCCTGGAGTGTAGACAGTCAAGAGACCCAGTACTTC | CAWSVDSQETQYF
TRBJ2-3 | once | NA | TRBV2 | TGTGCCAGCAGTGAATTACTAGGGTCAGATACGCAGTATTTT | CASSELLGSDTQYF
TRBJ1-2 | once | TRBD1 | TRBV2 | TGTGCCAGCAGTGGACAGGGGGTCTATGGCTACACCTTC | CASSGQGVYGYTF
TRBJ2-3 | NA | TRBD2 | TRBV27 | TGTGCCAGCAACGATGGGACTAGCGGCGCGAATGGCGATACGCAGTATTTT | CASNDGTSGANGDTQYF
TRBJ1-1 | NA | NA | TRBV28 | TGTGCCAGCAAGGATTCCCTGAACACTGAAGCTTTCTTT | CASKDSLNTEAFF
TRBJ1-2 | NA | TRBD1 | TRBV7-9 | TGTGCCAGCAGCCCCGAGGGGACAGGGGGCGGTGGCTACACCTTC | CASSPEGTGGGGYTF
TRBJ2-7 | NA | NA | TRBV11-2 | TGTGCCAGCAGCCTTTCTAGGTCCGGACCCTACGAGCAGTACTTC | CASSLSRSGPYEQYF
TRBJ2-2 | NA | TRBD1 | TRBV2 | TGTGCCAGCAGCGGACCGGGACAGGGGATCCCCGGGGAGCTGTTTTTT | CASSGPGQGIPGELFF
TRBJ1-2 | NA | NA | TRBV11-2 | TGTGCCAGCAGCTTAGATGTCCGGGAGGGATATTTTGGCTACACCTTC | CASSLDVREGYFGYTF
TRBJ2-2 | NA | NA | TRBV30 | TGTGCCTGGAGTGTTCCGAACACCGGGGAGCTGTTTTTT | CAWSVPNTGELFF
TRBJ1-1 | NA | NA | TRBV7-9 | TGTGCCAGCAGGGTCCAGGGAGCTGAAGCTTTCTTT | CASRVQGAEAFF
TRBJ2-7 | NA | NA | TRBV29-1 | TGCAGCGTTGAGGACAGAGAAGAAGGCTACGAGCAGTACTTC | CSVEDREEGYEQYF
TRBJ2-3 | once | TRBD2 | TRBV7-3 | TGTGCCAGCAGCTTAACTGCGGGAGCCCGCACAGATACGCAGTATTTT | CASSLTAGARTDTQYF
TRBJ1-1 | NA | NA | TRBV9 | TGTGCCAGCAGCGTAGGTTCGGGGCACACTGAAGCTTTCTTT | CASSVGSGHTEAFF
TRBJ1-1 | NA | NA | TRBV15 | TGTGCCACCAGCAGAGCAGGCACTGAAGCTTTCTTT | CATSRAGTEAFF
TRBJ2-7 | NA | TRBD2 | TRBV7-9 | TGTGCCAGCAGCATAACTAGCGGGGGGATCTACGAGCAGTACTTC | CASSITSGGIYEQYF
TRBJ1-3 | NA | TRBD1 | TRBV10-3 | TGTGCCATCAGTGAGTCAAAGACAGGGTCTGGAAACACCATATATTTT | CAISESKTGSGNTIYF
TRBJ2-3 | NA | NA | TRBV29-1 | TGCAGCTCGTGGGAGAACACAGATACGCAGTATTTT | CSSWENTDTQYF
TRBJ2-1 | NA | NA | TRBV2 | TGTGCCAGCAGTGGTTTGGCGAAGGTAGCGTACTACAATGAGCAGTTCTTC | CASSGLAKVAYYNEQFF
TRBJ2-1 | NA | NA | TRBV10-2 | TGCGCCAGCAGTGTAACAGATTCCTCCTACAATGAGCAGTTCTTC | CASSVTDSSYNEQFF
TRBJ2-1 | NA | NA | TRBV19 | TGTGCCAGTAGTCAGGGAATGGGAAATGAGCAGTTCTTC | CASSQGMGNEQFF
TRBJ2-3 | NA | TRBD1 | TRBV9 | TGTGCCAGCAGCGTAGCGGGACAGAGCACAGATACGCAGTATTTT | CASSVAGQSTDTQYF
TRBJ1-5 | NA | NA | TRBV6-1 | TGTGCCAGCAGTGAAATCAGGGGCTGGGGTCAGCCCCAGCATTTT | CASSEIRGWGQPQHF
TRBJ2-7 | NA | NA | TRBV5-5 | TGTGCCAGCAGCTTGGAGGCGGCTACCTACGAGCAGTACTTC | CASSLEAATYEQYF
TRBJ1-1 | NA | NA | TRBV5-1 | TGCGCCAGCAGCTTGTGGCAGAACACTGAAGCTTTCTTT | CASSLWQNTEAFF
TRBJ2-1 | NA | TRBD2 | TRBV4-3 | TGCGCCAGCAGCCAAGATGGGCCAGCGGGAAGGAATGAGCAGTTCTTC | CASSQDGPAGRNEQFF
TRBJ1-3 | NA | TRBD1 | TRBV7-9 | TGTGCCAGCAGCCCGGGAGACAGGGGTGGAAACACCATATATTTT | CASSPGDRGGNTIYF
TRBJ2-1 | NA | NA | TRBV19 | TGTGCCAGTAGTCCCTTGTCGGGCGGCTACAATGAGCAGTTCTTC | CASSPLSGGYNEQFF
TRBJ2-3 | NA | NA | TRBV9 | TGTGCCAGCAGCGTGGCAGGGGTTCGAACAGATACGCAGTATTTT | CASSVAGVRTDTQYF